One and the same sample provided the 21 T cell receptor beta chains below, sequenced in a study of T cell repertoires in cytomegalovirus infection (dated by TCRdb to between 2019 and 2020). These reads were obtained on an Illumina HiSeq 1500. Using fastp trimming at Q25 and MiXCR clonotype assembly, TCRdb reanalyzed the public sequencing data and kept in-frame beta chains. Every distinct CDR3 protein forms one entry, paired with its most common genes and DNA. The sample table records about 250,000 distinct CDR3 sequences; over 15% of these occur just once. The ten most abundant clones make up around 47% of the sample. Sample: CD8+ T cells from PBMCs. These receptors came from a human donor in good health (CMV status not recorded). Some clones in this sample may be carry-over from other donors' samples.

The sample holds a few counts of this clonotype. The chain is built from TRBV14 and TRBJ1-4; D gene ambiguous. CDR3 length: 15 amino acids. The V end lost 3 bases, the J end lost 0 bases, and 8 bases lay between the germline ends. Germline V gene sequence: CDR1 SGHDN, CDR2 FVKESK. For the CDR3, the DNA is TGTGCCAGCAGCCAGGGGTATGCAACTAATGAAAAACTGTTTTTT. It is translated as CASSQGYATNEKLFF.

This sequence joins TRBV11-2 and TRBJ1-5; 8 bases agree with TRBD1. Unmatched junction bases numbered 7, after V lost 5 bases and J lost 4 bases. The CDR3 loop spans 15 amino acids. The V gene's germline CDR1 is SGHAT and CDR2 FQNNGV. CDR3 protein: CASSKGQGTNQPQHF. For the CDR3, the DNA is TGTGCCAGCAGCAAAGGACAGGGAACGAATCAGCCCCAGCATTTT.

In its sample, this clonotype was seen many times. The chain links TRBV7-8 to TRBJ2-7, with 10 positions matching TRBD1. V shed 3 bases, J shed 4 bases, and the junction held 6 bases outside the gene matches. This CDR3 is built from 15 residues. Germline V gene sequence: CDR1 SGHVS, CDR2 FQNEAQ. The CDR3 here is CASSFAGTGVYEQYF. The CDR3 DNA reads as TGTGCCAGCAGCTTCGCCGGGACAGGGGTTTACGAGCAGTACTTC.

This clonotype has a count of ten or more. The chain links TRBV7-9 to TRBJ1-1; D gene unclear. This CDR3 is built from 12 residues. V was pared by 6 bases and J by 6 bases, with 11 bases between. Germline V gene data show CDR1 as SEHNR and CDR2 as FQNEAQ (reference sequence). The CDR3 protein is CASRPEVPEAFF. CDR3 nucleotide sequence: TGTGCCAGCAGACCCGAAGTACCTGAAGCTTTCTTT.

The V gene is TRBV2, the J gene TRBJ2-2; 7 bases line up with TRBD1. This CDR3 region has 17 residues. Germline trimming cut 6 bases from V and 0 bases from J; bases unmatched to any gene: 10. Germline assignment: CDR1 SNHLY and CDR2 FYNNEI. The CDR3 DNA reads as TGTGCCAGCAGAGAAATTTCGAGGGGGCCGAACACCGGGGAGCTGTTTTTT. It encodes CASREISRGPNTGELFF.

The chain joins TRBV6-5 to TRBJ2-7; 12 bases align to TRBD1. The length of the CDR3 is 16 residues. Trimming cost V 0 bases and J 5 bases; bases outside gene matches: 5. CDR1 and CDR2 from the germline V gene are MNHEY and SVGAGI. The CDR3 DNA reads TGTGCCAGCAGTTACTCGGGGACAGGGGGCCTCAACGAGCAGTACTTC. Its protein is CASSYSGTGGLNEQYF.

This clonotype has at least ten counts. In nucleotides, the CDR3 is TGCAGCGTTGAAGGAAGTAGCGGGAGATACAATGAGCAGTTCTTC. It specifies CSVEGSSGRYNEQFF. The chain uses TRBV29-1 and TRBJ2-1; 9 bases are shared with TRBD2. The CDR3 runs 15 residues. From germline, CDR1 is SQVTM and CDR2 ANQGSEA. V trimming: 1 base; J trimming: 4 bases; junction bases outside the gene matches: 5.

This clonotype has a count of ten or more. The chain recombines TRBV6-5 with TRBJ2-1; 8 bases line up with TRBD1. The CDR3 totals 19 residues. J was trimmed by 5 bases and V by 6 bases; bases with no gene match: 21. Germline V gives CDR1 MNHEY, CDR2 SVGAGI. The CDR3 DNA is TGTGCCAGCAGGAGATTTCAGGGGGCGCTTTCTTTCTTGGACAATGAGCAGTTCTTC. Amino acids: CASRRFQGALSFLDNEQFF.

In this sample, this clonotype turned up a few times. The chain is built from TRBV13 and TRBJ2-7; D perhaps matches TRBD1 (5 bases). Deletions cut 6 bases from V and 0 bases from J, with 15 bases between. Germline loops: CDR1 PRHDT, CDR2 FYEKMQ (reference sequence). The CDR3 is made up of 15 amino acids. The CDR3 bases are TGTGCCAGCAGTGGCAATGGGGCAGGCTCCTACGAGCAGTACTTC. It codes for CASSGNGAGSYEQYF.

This clonotype was seen a few times. This chain uses TRBV6-5 with TRBJ2-4; D is unresolved. V shed 0 bases and J shed 0 bases, with 6 bases lying between them. Per the germline V gene, CDR1 is MNHEY and CDR2 is SVGAGI. The CDR3 sequence is 15 residues long. CDR3 sequence: CASSYSGPAKNIQYF. CDR3 coding DNA: TGTGCCAGCAGTTACTCTGGGCCAGCCAAAAACATTCAGTACTTC.

The sample holds a few counts of this clonotype. The chain combines TRBV20-1 with TRBJ2-3, with D perhaps matching TRBD1 (8 bases). This CDR3 comprises 18 residues. V gave up 3 bases and J gave up 5 bases, with 27 bases separating them. Germline CDR1 DFQATT, CDR2 SNEGSKA (reference sequence). This CDR3 is CSASNILGRTGRVDTQYF. Here the CDR3 DNA reads TGCAGTGCTAGCAACATCCTGGGCAGGACAGGGAGGGTAGATACGCAGTATTTT.

V gene TRBV20-1 combines with J gene TRBJ1-1, with 7 bases fitting TRBD1. In germline, CDR1 is DFQATT, CDR2 SNEGSKA (reference sequence). This CDR3 spans 13 amino acids. J was trimmed by 1 base and V by 6 bases; bases with no gene match: 5. The CDR3 is CSATDRENTEAFF. CDR3 nucleotide sequence: TGCAGTGCCACAGACAGGGAGAACACTGAAGCTTTCTTT.

J is TRBJ1-6 and V is TRBV6-2 or TRBV6-3; D unclear. The V gene lost 5 bases and the J gene lost 7 bases, with 12 bases spanning the gap. The CDR3 length is 14 residues. Per the germline V gene, CDR1 is MNHEY and CDR2 is SVGEGT. The CDR3 DNA sequence: TGTGCCAGCAGTCCTTCTGGACCCAATTCACCCCTCCACTTT. It codes for CASSPSGPNSPLHF.

This clonotype was recorded at least ten times. CDR3 sequence (DNA): TGTGCCAGCAGCTTATTTAGTCGAGAGACCCAGTACTTC. It encodes CASSLFSRETQYF. The chain has TRBV7-9 and TRBJ2-5; D is uncertain. With 2 bases removed from V and 4 bases from J, the gap between germline ends came to 8 bases. CDR1 is SEHNR, CDR2 FQNEAQ, per germline (reference sequence). CDR3 length: 13 residues.

The rearrangement joins TRBV7-2 to TRBJ1-2; possible D gene TRBD1, 6 bases. Germline CDR1 and CDR2: SGHTA and FQGNSA. The CDR3 consists of 15 residues. Trimming removed 0 bases from V and 4 bases from J, with 12 bases in between. As DNA, the CDR3 is TGTGCCAGCAGCTTAGCGGTGGACAGCTCCTATGGCTACACCTTC. Translating gives CASSLAVDSSYGYTF.

The genes are TRBV6-5 and TRBJ1-5; D is perhaps TRBD1 (6 bases). Germline-derived CDR1 and CDR2 are MNHEY and SVGAGI. The CDR3 consists of 12 residues. The V and J ends lost 10 bases and 3 bases respectively, with 10 bases between them. The CDR3 is CATTGYNQPQHF. As DNA, the CDR3 is TGTGCCACAACAGGGTACAATCAGCCCCAGCATTTT.

The table lists this clonotype with many counts. CDR3 bases: TGTGCCAGCAGCTTAGCTTCAGGATTTACCGGTTCACCCCTCCACTTT. This encodes CASSLASGFTGSPLHF. This chain links TRBV7-6 with TRBJ1-6; D is uncertain. Germline V gives CDR1 SGHVS, CDR2 FNYEAQ. The ends were cut back, 0 bases at V and 9 bases at J, with 15 bases in the middle. The CDR3 runs 16 residues.

This clonotype has a count of ten or more. The chain joins TRBV7-2 to TRBJ2-1, with TRBD2 matching over 8 bases. CDR1 is SGHTA, CDR2 FQGNSA, per germline. The junction had 7 bases not matched to a gene; V was cut back by 2 bases and J by 10 bases. CDR3 length: 14 residues. CDR3 nucleotide sequence: TGTGCCAGCAGCTTACCCGTTCGGGGGGGCGAGCAGTTCTTC. Amino acids: CASSLPVRGGEQFF.

The sample holds a few counts of this clonotype. The V call is TRBV29-1, the J call TRBJ2-3, with D possibly matching TRBD2 (6 bases). CDR1 and CDR2 (germline): SQVTM, ANQGSEA. Trimming shortened V by 2 bases and J by 2 bases, and 11 bases separated the two germline ends. This CDR3 comprises 14 residues. For the CDR3, the DNA is TGCAGCGTTGAAACGGGGACTCACACAGATACGCAGTATTTT. It codes for CSVETGTHTDTQYF.

This clonotype was detected many times. The gene calls are TRBV7-9 and TRBJ1-2; D gene unclear. Per the germline V gene, CDR1 is SEHNR and CDR2 is FQNEAQ (reference sequence). V was pared by 1 base and J by 5 bases, with 20 bases between. This CDR3 region has 17 residues. In DNA, the CDR3 is TGTGCCAGCAGCTTAGATGCTCAGTCTACCGCGCGGTATGGCTACACCTTC. Translation gives CASSLDAQSTARYGYTF.

Concerning this clonotype: A read error may be the cause here, since a much bigger clone is one base away. This chain uses TRBV28 with TRBJ2-1; 8 bases agree with TRBD2. The CDR3 totals 11 residues. Germline V lookup: CDR1 MDHEN, CDR2 SYDVKM. CDR3: CASRGGNEQLF. The CDR3, as DNA: TGTGCCAGCCGGGGGGGCAATGAGCAGTTGTTC. The whole variable domain, filled in from reference TRBV28 and TRBJ2-1, reads DVKVTQSSRYLVKRTGEKVFLECVQDMDHENMFWYRQDPGLGLRLIYFSYDVKMKEKGDIPEGYSVSREKKERFSLILESASTNQTSMYLCASRGGNEQLFGPGTRLTVL.